The 2 T cell receptor beta chains below all came from one sample that was sequenced in a study of molecular identifiers for immune sequencing clone quantification. TCRdb reanalysed the PCR reads using MiXCR and keeps one entry per CDR3 protein. The sample lists roughly 320,000 distinct CDR3 sequences, about a fifth occurring once. The sequenced material came from naive CD8+ T cells from blood, with Jurkat cell RNA spiked in. Subset: FACS-sorted CD8+CD4-CCR7+CD45RA+ naive T cells. The receptors stem from a human donor in good health. Some libraries in this study had Jurkat cell RNA spiked in.

This clonotype appeared many times. V gene TRBV30 combines with J gene TRBJ2-5; tentative D call: TRBD1 (5 bases). There are 13 residues in the CDR3. Between the trimmed V and J ends, which lost 4 bases and 2 bases, there was a span of 11 bases. Per the germline V gene, CDR1 is GTSNPN and CDR2 is SVGIG (reference sequence). CDR3 protein: CAWTLGRQETQYF. The CDR3 DNA is TGTGCCTGGACCTTGGGGCGGCAAGAGACCCAGTACTTC.

At least ten counts were recorded for this clonotype. This sequence joins TRBV7-9 and TRBJ2-7, with 7 bases identical to TRBD1. The germline CDR1 and CDR2 sequences are SEHNR and FQNEAQ (reference sequence). V lost 1 base to trimming and J lost 4 bases; unmatched junction nucleotides: 4. The CDR3 is 14 amino acids. Here the CDR3 reads CASSLDRGQYEQYF. The CDR3 bases are TGTGCCAGCAGCTTAGACAGGGGTCAGTACGAGCAGTACTTC.